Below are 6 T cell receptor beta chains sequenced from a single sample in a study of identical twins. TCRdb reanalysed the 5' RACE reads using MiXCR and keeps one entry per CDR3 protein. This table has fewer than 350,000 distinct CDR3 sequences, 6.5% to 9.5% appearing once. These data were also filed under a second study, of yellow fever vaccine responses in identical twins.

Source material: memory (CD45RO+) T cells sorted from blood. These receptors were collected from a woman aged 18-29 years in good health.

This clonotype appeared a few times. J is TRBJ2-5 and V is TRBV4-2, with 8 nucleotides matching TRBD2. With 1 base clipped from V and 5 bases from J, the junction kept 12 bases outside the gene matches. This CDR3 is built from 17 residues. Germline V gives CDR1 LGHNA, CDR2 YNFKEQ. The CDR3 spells CASSQASTGGGQETQYF. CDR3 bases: TGTGCCAGCAGCCAAGCCAGCACTGGCGGGGGGCAGGAGACCCAGTACTTC.

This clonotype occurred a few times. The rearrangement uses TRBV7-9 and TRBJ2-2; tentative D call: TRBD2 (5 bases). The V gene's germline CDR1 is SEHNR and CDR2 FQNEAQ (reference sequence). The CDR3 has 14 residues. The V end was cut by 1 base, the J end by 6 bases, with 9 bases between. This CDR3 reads CASSLERGSGELFF. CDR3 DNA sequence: TGTGCCAGCAGCTTAGAACGGGGATCCGGGGAGCTGTTTTTT.

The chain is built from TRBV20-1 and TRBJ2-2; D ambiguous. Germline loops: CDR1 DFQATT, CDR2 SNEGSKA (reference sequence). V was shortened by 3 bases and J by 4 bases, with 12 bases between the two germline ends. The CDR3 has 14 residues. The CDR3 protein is CSARSVRVTGELFF. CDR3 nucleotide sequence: TGCAGTGCTAGGTCCGTACGAGTCACCGGGGAGCTGTTTTTT.

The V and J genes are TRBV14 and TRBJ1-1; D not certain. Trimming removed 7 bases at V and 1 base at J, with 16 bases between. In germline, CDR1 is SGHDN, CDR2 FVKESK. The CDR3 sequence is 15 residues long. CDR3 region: CASTLLGFGNTEAFF. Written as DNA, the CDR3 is TGTGCCAGCACCCTCTTGGGATTTGGGAACACTGAAGCTTTCTTT.

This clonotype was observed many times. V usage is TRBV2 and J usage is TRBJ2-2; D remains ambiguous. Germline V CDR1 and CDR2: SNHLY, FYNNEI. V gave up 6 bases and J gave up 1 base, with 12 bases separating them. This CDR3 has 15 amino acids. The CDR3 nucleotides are TGTGCCAGCAGACTTAGGACGGGGAACACCGGGGAGCTGTTTTTT. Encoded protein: CASRLRTGNTGELFF.

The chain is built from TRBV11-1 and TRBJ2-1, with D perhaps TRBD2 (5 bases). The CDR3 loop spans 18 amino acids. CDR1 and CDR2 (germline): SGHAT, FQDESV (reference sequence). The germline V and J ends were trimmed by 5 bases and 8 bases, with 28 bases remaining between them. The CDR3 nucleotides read TGTGCCAGCAGCCCCACTACTAGTTTCGTGAGCAAGGTTCATGAGCAGTTCTTC. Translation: CASSPTTSFVSKVHEQFF. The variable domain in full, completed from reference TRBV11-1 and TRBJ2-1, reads EAEVAQSPRYKITEKSQAVAFWCDPISGHATLYWYRQILGQGPELLVQFQDESVVDDSQLPKDRFSAERLKGVDSTLKIQPAELGDSAMYLCASSPTTSFVSKVHEQFFGPGTRLTVL.